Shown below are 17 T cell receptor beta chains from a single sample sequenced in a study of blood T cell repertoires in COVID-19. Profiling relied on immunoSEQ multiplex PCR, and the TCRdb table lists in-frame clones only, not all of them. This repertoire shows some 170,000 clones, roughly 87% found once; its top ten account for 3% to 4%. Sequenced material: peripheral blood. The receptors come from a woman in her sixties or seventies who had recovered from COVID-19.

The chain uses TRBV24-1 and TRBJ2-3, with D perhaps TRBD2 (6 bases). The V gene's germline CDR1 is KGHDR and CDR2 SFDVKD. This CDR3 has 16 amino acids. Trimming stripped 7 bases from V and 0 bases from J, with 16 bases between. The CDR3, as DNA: TGTGCCACCAGCGGTGAGGGGAGGTCCAGCACAGATACGCAGTATTTT. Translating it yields CATSGEGRSSTDTQYF.

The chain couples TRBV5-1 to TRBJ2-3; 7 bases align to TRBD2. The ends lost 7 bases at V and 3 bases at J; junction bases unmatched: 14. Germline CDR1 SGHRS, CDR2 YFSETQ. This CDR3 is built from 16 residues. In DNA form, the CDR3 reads TGCGCCAGCCGAGCAAGGTTGGGGGGGTTTACAGATACGCAGTATTTT. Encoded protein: CASRARLGGFTDTQYF.

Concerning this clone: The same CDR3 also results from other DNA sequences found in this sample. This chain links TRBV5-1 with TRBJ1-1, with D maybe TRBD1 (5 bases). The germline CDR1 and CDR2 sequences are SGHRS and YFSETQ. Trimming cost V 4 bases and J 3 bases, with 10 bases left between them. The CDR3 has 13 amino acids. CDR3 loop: CASSLKQDTEAFF. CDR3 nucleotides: TGCGCCAGCAGCCTGAAACAGGACACTGAAGCTTTCTTT.

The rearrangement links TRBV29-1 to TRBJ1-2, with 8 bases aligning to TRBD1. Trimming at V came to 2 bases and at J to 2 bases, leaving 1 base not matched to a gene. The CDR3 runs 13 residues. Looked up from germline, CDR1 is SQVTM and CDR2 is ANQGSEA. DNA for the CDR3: TGCAGCGTTGAAAACAGGGGGAACTATGGCTACACCTTC. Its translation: CSVENRGNYGYTF. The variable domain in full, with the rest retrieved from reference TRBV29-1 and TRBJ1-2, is SAVISQKPSRDICQRGTSLTIQCQVDSQVTMMFWYRQQPGQSLTLIATANQGSEATYESGFVIDKFPISRPNLTFSTLTVSNMSPEDSSIYLCSVENRGNYGYTFGSGTRLTVV.

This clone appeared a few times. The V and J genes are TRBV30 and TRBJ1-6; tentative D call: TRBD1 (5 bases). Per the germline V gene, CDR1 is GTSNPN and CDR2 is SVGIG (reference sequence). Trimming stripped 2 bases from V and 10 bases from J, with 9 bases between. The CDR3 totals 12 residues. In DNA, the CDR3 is TGTGCCTGGAGTCGGCGGGGGTCACCCCTCCACTTT. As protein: CAWSRRGSPLHF.

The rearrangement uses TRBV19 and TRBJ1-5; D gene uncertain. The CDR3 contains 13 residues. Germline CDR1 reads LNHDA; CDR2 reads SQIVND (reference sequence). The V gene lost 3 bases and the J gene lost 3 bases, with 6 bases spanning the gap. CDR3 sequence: CASSIGDNQPQHF. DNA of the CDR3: TGTGCCAGTAGTATCGGGGACAATCAGCCCCAGCATTTT.

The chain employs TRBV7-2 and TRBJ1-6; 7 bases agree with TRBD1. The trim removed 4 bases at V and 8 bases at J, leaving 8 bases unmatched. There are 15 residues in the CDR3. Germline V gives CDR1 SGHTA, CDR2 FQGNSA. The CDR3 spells CASSSDAGQYSPLHF. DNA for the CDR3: TGTGCCAGCAGCTCAGATGCGGGACAGTATTCACCCCTCCACTTT.

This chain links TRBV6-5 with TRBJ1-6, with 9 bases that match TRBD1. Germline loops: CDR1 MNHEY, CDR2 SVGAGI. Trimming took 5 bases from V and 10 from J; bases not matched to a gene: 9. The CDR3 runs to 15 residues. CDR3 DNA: TGTGCCAGCAGTCGTACCGGGACAGGGTCCTCACCCCTCCACTTT. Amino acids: CASSRTGTGSSPLHF.

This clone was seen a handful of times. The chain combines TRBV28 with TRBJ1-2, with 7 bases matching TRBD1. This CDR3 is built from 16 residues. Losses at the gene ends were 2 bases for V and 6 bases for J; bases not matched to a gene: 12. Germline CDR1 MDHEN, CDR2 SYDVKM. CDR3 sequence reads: CASSLRVTIGGDGYTF. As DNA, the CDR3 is TGTGCCAGCAGTTTACGCGTTACTATAGGGGGCGATGGCTACACCTTC.

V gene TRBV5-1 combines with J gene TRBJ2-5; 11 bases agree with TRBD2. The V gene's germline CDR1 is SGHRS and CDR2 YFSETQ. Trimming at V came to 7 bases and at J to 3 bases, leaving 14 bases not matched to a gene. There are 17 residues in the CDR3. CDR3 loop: CASGINAGTSGEETQYF. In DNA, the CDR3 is TGCGCCAGCGGCATTAATGCCGGGACTAGCGGCGAAGAGACCCAGTACTTC.

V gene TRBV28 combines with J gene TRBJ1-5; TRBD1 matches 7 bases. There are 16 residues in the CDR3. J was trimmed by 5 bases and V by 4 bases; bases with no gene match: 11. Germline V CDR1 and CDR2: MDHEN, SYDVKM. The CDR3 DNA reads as TGTGCCAGCAGTTCCGACAGGGACGTAGAGGATCAGCCCCAGCATTTT. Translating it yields CASSSDRDVEDQPQHF.

The CDR3 coding sequence is TGCGCCAGCAGCCAAGAGATATCCAGGAATCAGCCCCAGCATTTT. Residues: CASSQEISRNQPQHF. This chain joins TRBV4-1 and TRBJ1-5; D gene unclear. CDR3 length: 15 residues. V gave up 0 bases and J gave up 4 bases, with 10 bases separating them. Germline values: CDR1 MGHRA, CDR2 YSYEKL.

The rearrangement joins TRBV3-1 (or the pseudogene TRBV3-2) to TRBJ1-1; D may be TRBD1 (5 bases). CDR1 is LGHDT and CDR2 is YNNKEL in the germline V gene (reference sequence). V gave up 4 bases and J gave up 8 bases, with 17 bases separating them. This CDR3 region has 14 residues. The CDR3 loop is CASSPTTKGAEAFF. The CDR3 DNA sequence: TGTGCCAGCAGCCCCACCACAAAAGGGGCCGAAGCTTTCTTT.

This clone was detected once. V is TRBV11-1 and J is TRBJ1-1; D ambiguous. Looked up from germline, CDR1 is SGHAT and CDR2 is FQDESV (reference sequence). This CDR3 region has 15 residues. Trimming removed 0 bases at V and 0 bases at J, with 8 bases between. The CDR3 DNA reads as TGTGCCAGCAGCTTAGCGCGGGGTATGAACACTGAAGCTTTCTTT. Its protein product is CASSLARGMNTEAFF.

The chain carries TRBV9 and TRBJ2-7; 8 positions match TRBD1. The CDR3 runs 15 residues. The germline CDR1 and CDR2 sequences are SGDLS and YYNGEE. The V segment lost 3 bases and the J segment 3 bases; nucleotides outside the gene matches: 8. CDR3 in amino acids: CASSEGTGGFYEQYF. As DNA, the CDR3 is TGTGCCAGCAGCGAGGGCACAGGGGGGTTCTACGAGCAGTACTTC.

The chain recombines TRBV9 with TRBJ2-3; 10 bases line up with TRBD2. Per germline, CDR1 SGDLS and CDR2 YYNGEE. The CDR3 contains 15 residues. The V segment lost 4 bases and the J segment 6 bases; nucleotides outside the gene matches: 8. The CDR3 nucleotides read TGTGCCAGCAGCTTACAAGGACTAGCGGCTGATACGCAGTATTTT. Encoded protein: CASSLQGLAADTQYF.

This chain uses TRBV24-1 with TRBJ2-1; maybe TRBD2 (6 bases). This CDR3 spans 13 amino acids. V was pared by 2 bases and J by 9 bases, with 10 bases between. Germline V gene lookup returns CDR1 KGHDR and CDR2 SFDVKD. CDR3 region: CATSDYGGGEQFF. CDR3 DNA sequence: TGTGCCACCAGTGATTATGGGGGAGGTGAGCAGTTCTTC.